This passage covers 28 T cell receptor beta chains from one sample sequenced in a study of CD8 T cells in Susac syndrome. With random hexamers, reverse transcription was performed on about 0.45 to 1 ug of RNA. TCRdb processed the immunoSEQ multiplex PCR reads anew with MiXCR; each CDR3 protein has one entry. Of approximately 120,000 distinct CDR3 sequences listed, around 90% are singletons. Sequenced sample: CD4+ T cells from PBMCs. These receptors all come from a human donor in good health.

V is TRBV20-1 and J is TRBJ2-5; D might be TRBD1 (5 bases). This CDR3 region has 13 residues. In germline, CDR1 is DFQATT, CDR2 SNEGSKA (reference sequence). V was cut by 1 base and J by 6 bases, with 12 bases left in between. CDR3 protein: CSARAGSVKTQYF. The DNA of the CDR3 is TGCAGTGCTAGAGCAGGGTCCGTGAAGACCCAGTACTTC.

The genes are TRBV25-1 and TRBJ2-3; D is perhaps TRBD1 (5 bases). The CDR3 has 14 amino acids. Trimming took 6 bases from V and 5 from J, leaving 15 bases between them. Germline V CDR1 and CDR2: MGHDK, SYGVNS. The CDR3 bases are TGTGCCAGCAGAGGGGCCTCCCGACGAGATACGCAGTATTTT. Translating gives CASRGASRRDTQYF.

The V and J genes are TRBV7-2 and TRBJ1-2; 12 nucleotides align to TRBD1. J gave up 3 bases and V 2 bases, and 10 bases lay outside the gene matches. This CDR3 comprises 18 residues. CDR1 is SGHTA, CDR2 FQGNSA, per germline. CDR3 coding DNA: TGTGCCAGCAGCTTAAACGCCGGGACAGGGGGCCGGGACTATGGCTACACCTTC. Translating it yields CASSLNAGTGGRDYGYTF.

In this sample, this clonotype turned up once. The J gene is TRBJ2-3, the V gene TRBV2, with 9 positions matching TRBD2. The CDR3 consists of 16 residues. Losses at the gene ends were 4 bases for V and 3 bases for J; bases not matched to a gene: 8. Germline V gene sequence: CDR1 SNHLY, CDR2 FYNNEI. CDR3 sequence: CASSGPSGTGTDTQYF. CDR3 nucleotides: TGTGCCAGCAGTGGGCCTAGCGGGACGGGAACAGATACGCAGTATTTT.

This clonotype was recorded once. This chain links TRBV4-2 with TRBJ2-1; 9 bases are shared with TRBD2. V trimming: 0 bases; J trimming: 4 bases; junction bases outside the gene matches: 4. There are 16 residues in the CDR3. The germline V gene has CDR1 LGHNA and CDR2 YNFKEQ. CDR3: CASSQDLAGKYNEQFF. The DNA for the CDR3 is TGTGCCAGCAGCCAAGATCTAGCGGGGAAATACAATGAGCAGTTCTTC.

This sequence joins TRBV20-1 and TRBJ2-4; D is ambiguous. V lost 0 bases to trimming and J lost 6 bases, with 18 bases between them. The CDR3 is 16 amino acids. Germline assignment: CDR1 DFQATT and CDR2 SNEGSKA (reference sequence). The CDR3 DNA reads TGCAGTGCTAGAGATAAGCAGATGACGACAAGAAACATTCAGTACTTC. Translated, it gives CSARDKQMTTRNIQYF.

A remark on this clonotype: Compared with germline, one end of the junction differs, possibly owing to a read error. V is TRBV5-1 and J is TRBJ2-5; D not certain. The CDR3 runs 15 residues. The V gene's germline CDR1 is SGHRS and CDR2 YFSETQ. The CDR3 sequence is CASSLTATLQEAQYF. CDR3 DNA: TGCGCCAGCAGCTTGACGGCTACTTTACAAGAGGCCCAGTACTTC.

J is TRBJ1-2 and V is TRBV7-2, with 11 bases that match TRBD1. Germline V gene lookup returns CDR1 SGHTA and CDR2 FQGNSA. The V segment lost 3 bases and the J segment 4 bases; nucleotides outside the gene matches: 4. This CDR3 is built from 15 residues. Here the CDR3 reads CASSFGTGGIYGYTF. CDR3 sequence (DNA): TGTGCCAGCAGCTTTGGGACAGGGGGAATCTATGGCTACACCTTC.

CDR3: CASSAPGSRGYTF. In DNA form, the CDR3 reads TGTGCCAGCAGTGCCCCAGGGTCACGCGGCTACACCTTC. This chain joins TRBV12-3 or TRBV12-4 and TRBJ1-2; weak D call: TRBD1 (5 bases). This CDR3 spans 13 amino acids. The V end was cut by 5 bases, the J end by 8 bases, with 15 bases between.

The chain couples TRBV7-9 to TRBJ2-7; tentative D call: TRBD1 (6 bases). The length of the CDR3 is 14 residues. V was pared by 5 bases and J by 2 bases, with 13 bases between. The germline V gene has CDR1 SEHNR and CDR2 FQNEAQ (reference sequence). CDR3 amino acids: CASSPLDSPYEQYF. The CDR3 bases are TGTGCCAGCAGCCCGCTGGACAGCCCCTACGAGCAGTACTTC.

The V and J genes are TRBV7-2 and TRBJ2-5; perhaps TRBD2 as D (5 bases). The germline gives CDR1 SGHTA, CDR2 FQGNSA. The CDR3 runs to 14 residues. V lost 5 bases and J 1 base, leaving 11 bases between the germline ends. CDR3 DNA: TGTGCCAGCAGCCCCCTAGCAATCCAAGAGACCCAGTACTTC. The encoded protein is CASSPLAIQETQYF.

This chain uses TRBV20-1 with TRBJ2-1; perhaps TRBD2 as D (7 bases). The CDR3 covers 14 residues. Germline lookup yields CDR1 DFQATT and CDR2 SNEGSKA (reference sequence). The germline V and J ends were trimmed by 6 bases and 5 bases, with 17 bases remaining between them. As DNA, the CDR3 is TGCAGTGCAGACAGGCCTAGCGGTGACAATGAGCAGTTCTTC. Its translation is CSADRPSGDNEQFF.

The chain carries TRBV28 and TRBJ1-1, with D possibly matching TRBD1 (5 bases). Between the trimmed V and J ends, which lost 6 bases and 6 bases, there was a span of 11 bases. The CDR3 runs to 12 residues. CDR1 is MDHEN, CDR2 SYDVKM, per germline. The CDR3 here is CASRSGFSEAFF. CDR3 nucleotides: TGTGCCAGCAGGTCAGGGTTTTCTGAAGCTTTCTTT.

This clonotype was recorded once. This chain joins TRBV30 and TRBJ2-7, with D possibly being TRBD1 (7 bases). CDR1 and CDR2 from the germline V gene are GTSNPN and SVGIG (reference sequence). Trimming stripped 3 bases from V and 2 bases from J, with 20 bases between. This CDR3 contains 16 residues. The CDR3 region is CAWSYSRGAWTYEQYF. For the CDR3, the DNA is TGTGCCTGGAGCTACTCCAGGGGGGCTTGGACCTACGAGCAGTACTTC. Full variable domain (rest looked up from reference TRBV30 and TRBJ2-7): SQTIHQWPATLVQPVGSPLSLECTVEGTSNPNLYWYRQAAGRGLQLLFYSVGIGQISSEVPQNLSASRPQDRQFILSSKKLLLSDSGFYLCAWSYSRGAWTYEQYFGPGTRLTVT.

The chain recombines TRBV7-2 with TRBJ2-1, with D uncertain. V dropped 0 bases and J dropped 3 bases, with 15 bases sitting between them. The CDR3 has 17 amino acids. Germline V CDR1 and CDR2: SGHTA, FQGNSA. The CDR3, as DNA: TGTGCCAGCAGCTTAGCTCTCGACATAGGATACTACAATGAGCAGTTCTTC. Translated: CASSLALDIGYYNEQFF.

The chain has TRBV29-1 and TRBJ2-5; TRBD2 matches at 8 bases. With 3 bases clipped from V and 5 bases from J, the junction kept 11 bases outside the gene matches. Germline CDR1 and CDR2: SQVTM and ANQGSEA. This CDR3 is 15 amino acids long. The CDR3 nucleotides are TGCAGCGTTGATATCAATAGCGGGGCCCGGGAGACCCAGTACTTC. Amino acid sequence: CSVDINSGARETQYF.

In this sample, this clonotype turned up once. The chain combines TRBV20-1 with TRBJ2-5; 12 bases are shared with TRBD2. V gave up 6 bases and J gave up 5 bases; unmatched junction bases: 7. The germline V gene encodes CDR1 DFQATT and CDR2 SNEGSKA (reference sequence). The CDR3 contains 14 residues. Here the CDR3 DNA reads TGCAGTGCCTTGACTAGCGGGAGAGGCGAGACCCAGTACTTC. Its translation is CSALTSGRGETQYF.

The V and J genes are TRBV2 and TRBJ2-7, with D perhaps matching TRBD1 or TRBD2 (5 bases each). There are 11 residues in the CDR3. Germline V gene sequence: CDR1 SNHLY, CDR2 FYNNEI. The V and J ends lost 5 bases and 12 bases respectively, with 14 bases between them. CDR3 sequence reads: CASSPGPPGYF. CDR3 bases: TGTGCCAGCAGTCCGGGACCCCCGGGGTACTTC. The entire variable domain, with the rest obtained from reference TRBV2 and TRBJ2-7, is as follows: EPEVTQTPSHQVTQMGQEVILRCVPISNHLYFYWYRQILGQKVEFLVSFYNNEISEKSEIFDDQFSVERPDGSNFTLKIRSTKLEDSAMYFCASSPGPPGYFGPGTRLTVT.

The chain links TRBV5-1 to TRBJ1-1; the D gene is possibly TRBD1 (6 bases). The CDR3 length is 14 residues. V gave up 1 base and J gave up 6 bases, with 13 bases separating them. The V gene's germline CDR1 is SGHRS and CDR2 YFSETQ. CDR3 coding DNA: TGCGCCAGCAGCTTGATAGTGGGGGGCCCTGAAGCTTTCTTT. This sequence encodes CASSLIVGGPEAFF.

The rearrangement links TRBV7-9 to TRBJ1-1; D might be TRBD1 (5 bases). This CDR3 contains 14 residues. Trimming removed 0 bases at V and 3 bases at J, with 8 bases between. Germline V gives CDR1 SEHNR, CDR2 FQNEAQ (reference sequence). The CDR3 spells CASSLARGYTEAFF. Written as DNA, the CDR3 is TGTGCCAGCAGCTTAGCGCGGGGGTACACTGAAGCTTTCTTT.

The chain links TRBV19 to TRBJ1-1; D remains ambiguous. CDR3 length: 14 residues. Germline values: CDR1 LNHDA, CDR2 SQIVND (reference sequence). V lost 1 base and J lost 0, with 6 bases in between. CDR3 coding DNA: TGTGCCAGTAGTATAGGGCAGATGAACACTGAAGCTTTCTTT. Encoded protein: CASSIGQMNTEAFF.

The chain employs TRBV29-1 and TRBJ1-1, with D possibly matching TRBD1 (6 bases). The CDR3 sequence is 14 residues long. CDR1 is SQVTM, CDR2 ANQGSEA, per germline. V was cut by 0 bases and J by 0 bases, with 8 bases left in between. CDR3 sequence: CSVEDDRLNTEAFF. The CDR3 DNA reads as TGCAGCGTTGAAGATGACAGGCTGAACACTGAAGCTTTCTTT.

The chain recombines TRBV5-1 with TRBJ2-7, with 8 bases that match TRBD1. Germline V CDR1 and CDR2: SGHRS, YFSETQ. The V segment lost 3 bases and the J segment 5 bases; nucleotides outside the gene matches: 4. The CDR3 covers 13 residues. CDR3 sequence reads: CASSSQGGDEQYF. The CDR3 DNA follows: TGCGCCAGCAGCTCACAGGGGGGTGACGAGCAGTACTTC.

This clonotype was seen only once. This chain uses TRBV4-2 with TRBJ2-1; D not certain. The germline V and J ends were trimmed by 4 bases and 8 bases, with 12 bases remaining between them. Germline V gene data show CDR1 as LGHNA and CDR2 as YNFKEQ. This CDR3 is 13 amino acids long. CDR3 coding DNA: TGTGCCAGCAGCCCCGGAAACCTGGATGAGCAGTTCTTC. As protein: CASSPGNLDEQFF.

The chain carries TRBV4-3 and TRBJ2-3; D is unresolved. Trimming removed 2 bases at V and 4 bases at J, with 10 bases between. This CDR3 contains 14 residues. In germline, CDR1 is LGHNA, CDR2 YSLEER. The CDR3 region is CASSQFGSSDTQYF. CDR3 DNA sequence: TGCGCCAGCAGCCAATTCGGTAGCTCAGATACGCAGTATTTT.

The rearrangement joins TRBV5-1 to TRBJ2-7; D remains ambiguous. Germline V gene sequence: CDR1 SGHRS, CDR2 YFSETQ. The CDR3 has 14 residues. V dropped 1 base and J dropped 2 bases, with 10 bases sitting between them. CDR3 sequence: CASSLSEATYEQYF. The CDR3 bases are TGCGCCAGCAGCTTGTCCGAGGCTACCTACGAGCAGTACTTC.

In its sample, this clonotype was seen once. The V gene is TRBV5-1, the J gene TRBJ2-1; D remains ambiguous. The CDR3 is 15 amino acids. Deletions cut 1 base from V and 4 bases from J, with 12 bases between. Germline-derived CDR1 and CDR2 are SGHRS and YFSETQ. The CDR3 DNA reads as TGCGCCAGCAGCTTGACGGACGTAGCATACAATGAGCAGTTCTTC. This sequence encodes CASSLTDVAYNEQFF.

J is TRBJ1-1 and V is TRBV20-1, with TRBD1 as a possible D gene (5 bases). V dropped 0 bases and J dropped 4 bases, with 12 bases sitting between them. The CDR3 consists of 14 residues. Looked up from germline, CDR1 is DFQATT and CDR2 is SNEGSKA (reference sequence). CDR3 nucleotide sequence: TGCAGTGCTAGAGATCTCGGCCAGGGCACTGAAGCTTTCTTT. Translation gives CSARDLGQGTEAFF.